A single TCR beta chain is shown here with its context. The data stem from a study of blood T cell repertoires in COVID-19. Study-level information: In each case, the material was cDNA or gDNA derived from T cells, B-cell-depleted T cells, or PBMCs.

In the authors' methods: Estimated nucleated cell counts came from reference gene primer amplification. The data were produced by immunoSEQ multiplex PCR, yet TCRdb's version contains in-frame clones alone and is incomplete. D and trimming were read from the DNA, whereas the V and J calls and clone size are those reported in that table. The sample holds about 180,000 clones, roughly 87% seen once. This receptor was taken from a woman aged 40 to 50 with acute COVID-19. The specimen sequenced was PBMCs or T cells enriched from blood (not recorded which).

Here the CDR3 DNA reads TGTGCCAGCAGTCGCGGACTGTTGGAAGAGACCCAGTACTTC. Translating it yields CASSRGLLEETQYF. This chain uses TRBV5-4 with TRBJ2-5, with TRBD2 as a possible D gene (5 bases). V lost 5 bases, J lost 3 bases, and 14 bases lay in between. The germline CDR1 and CDR2 sequences are SGHNT and YYREEE (reference sequence). This CDR3 has 14 amino acids.